This T cell receptor (beta chain) came from a study of T cell repertoires in cytomegalovirus infection. In the study overall: CMV epitopes that were recently identified and HLA-C-restricted were used alongside well-studied HLA-B-restricted ones. Signatures in public TCR beta sequences pointed to both CMV infection and matching HLA type.

This clonotype was observed a single time. Its target is unknown. MiXCR, run by TCRdb on the reads, gives a single entry per CDR3 protein. The repertoire holds about 400,000 distinct CDR3 sequences, with about 35% as singletons. The V gene lost 0 bases and the J gene lost 0 bases, with 14 bases spanning the gap. The germline V gene encodes CDR1 SGHAT and CDR2 FQNNGV. The CDR3 length is 17 residues. The chain employs TRBV11-2 and TRBJ2-5; D is possibly TRBD2 (6 bases). This specimen consisted of cultured PBMCs, obtained from culture after CMV antigen stimulation. The clonotype originates from a human donor in good health (CMV status not recorded). Some clones in this sample may be carry-over from other donors' samples. This chain's CDR3 is CASSLDSSGWYQETQYF. CDR3 DNA: TGTGCCAGCAGCTTAGATAGTAGCGGTTGGTACCAAGAGACCCAGTACTTC.